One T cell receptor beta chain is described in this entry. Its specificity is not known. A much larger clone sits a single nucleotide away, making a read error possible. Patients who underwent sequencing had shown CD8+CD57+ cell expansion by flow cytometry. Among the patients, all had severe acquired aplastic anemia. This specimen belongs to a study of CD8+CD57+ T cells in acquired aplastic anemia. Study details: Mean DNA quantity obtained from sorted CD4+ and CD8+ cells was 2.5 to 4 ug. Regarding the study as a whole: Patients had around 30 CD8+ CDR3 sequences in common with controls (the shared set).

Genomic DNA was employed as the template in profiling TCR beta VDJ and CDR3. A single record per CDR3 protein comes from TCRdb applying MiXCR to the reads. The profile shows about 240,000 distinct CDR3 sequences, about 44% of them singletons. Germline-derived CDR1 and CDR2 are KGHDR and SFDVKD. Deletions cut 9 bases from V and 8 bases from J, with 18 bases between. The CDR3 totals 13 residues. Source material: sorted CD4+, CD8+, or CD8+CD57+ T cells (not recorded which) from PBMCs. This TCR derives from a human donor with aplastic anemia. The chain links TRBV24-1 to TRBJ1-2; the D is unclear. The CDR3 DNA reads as TGTGCCACCCGTGCCTCTAGGACCAACGGCTACACCTTC. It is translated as CATRASRTNGYTF.